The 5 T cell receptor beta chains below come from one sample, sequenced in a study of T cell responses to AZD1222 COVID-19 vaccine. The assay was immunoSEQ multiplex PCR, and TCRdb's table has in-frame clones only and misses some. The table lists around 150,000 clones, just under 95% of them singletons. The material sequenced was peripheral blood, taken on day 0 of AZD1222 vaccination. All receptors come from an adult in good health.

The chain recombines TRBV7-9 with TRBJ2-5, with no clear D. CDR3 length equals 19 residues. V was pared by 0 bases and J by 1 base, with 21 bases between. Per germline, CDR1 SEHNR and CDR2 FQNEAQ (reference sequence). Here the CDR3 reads CASSLASGRFPLGQETQYF. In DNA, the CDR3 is TGTGCCAGCAGCTTAGCGTCGGGCCGGTTTCCATTGGGCCAAGAGACCCAGTACTTC.

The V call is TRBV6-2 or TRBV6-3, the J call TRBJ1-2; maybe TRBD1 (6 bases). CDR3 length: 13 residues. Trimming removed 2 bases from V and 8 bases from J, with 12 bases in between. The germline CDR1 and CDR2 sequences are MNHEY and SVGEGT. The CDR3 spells CASSYPVQGGYTF. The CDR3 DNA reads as TGTGCCAGCAGTTACCCCGTACAGGGCGGCTACACCTTC.

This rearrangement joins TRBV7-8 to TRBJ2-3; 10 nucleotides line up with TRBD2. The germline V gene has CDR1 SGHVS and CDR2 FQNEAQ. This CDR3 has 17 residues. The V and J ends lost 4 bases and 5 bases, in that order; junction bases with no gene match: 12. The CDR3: CASSSPTRLAGVDTQYF. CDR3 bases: TGTGCCAGCAGCTCACCCACTCGCCTAGCGGGAGTAGATACGCAGTATTTT. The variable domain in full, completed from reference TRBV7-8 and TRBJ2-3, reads GAGVSQSPRYKVAKRGQDVALRCDPISGHVSLFWYQQALGQGPEFLTYFQNEAQLDKSGLPSDRFFAERPEGSVSTLKIQRTQQEDSAVYLCASSSPTRLAGVDTQYFGPGTRLTVL.

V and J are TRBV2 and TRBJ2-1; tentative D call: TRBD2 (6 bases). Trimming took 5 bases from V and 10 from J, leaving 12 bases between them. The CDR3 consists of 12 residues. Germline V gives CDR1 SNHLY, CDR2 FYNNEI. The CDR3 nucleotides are TGTGCCAGCAGTTGGTCAGGACTAGAGCAGTTCTTC. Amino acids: CASSWSGLEQFF. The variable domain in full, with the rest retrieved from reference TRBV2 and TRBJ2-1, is EPEVTQTPSHQVTQMGQEVILRCVPISNHLYFYWYRQILGQKVEFLVSFYNNEISEKSEIFDDQFSVERPDGSNFTLKIRSTKLEDSAMYFCASSWSGLEQFFGPGTRLTVL.

CDR3 DNA: TGTGCCAGCAGCCCGGGACTAGCGGGAGAAAGGTACACCGGGGAGCTGTTTTTT. This translates into CASSPGLAGERYTGELFF. The genes are TRBV7-9 and TRBJ2-2; 14 positions agree with TRBD2. The CDR3 consists of 18 residues. The J segment lost 3 bases and the V segment lost 5 bases, leaving 8 bases of the junction unmatched. Looked up from germline, CDR1 is SEHNR and CDR2 is FQNEAQ (reference sequence).